This T cell receptor beta chain was recovered during a study of blood T cell repertoires in COVID-19. Study overall: Sample material is recorded as cDNA or gDNA derived from T cells, B-cell-depleted T cells, or PBMCs.

In the original processing: By means of reference gene primer amplification, nucleated cell counts were estimated. Method: immunoSEQ multiplex PCR; TCRdb's copy keeps in-frame clones and lacks some. The V and J calls and the clone size are those of that table, but D and trimming were determined from the DNA. The repertoire has about 210,000 clones, approximately 85% of them found once; the top ten carry more than 2%. Trimming cost V 6 bases and J 0 bases, with 11 bases left between them. Per germline, CDR1 SGHNT and CDR2 YENEEA. The CDR3 has 14 residues. A few counts support this clone. The source material was peripheral blood. This receptor was taken from a woman in her 70s with COVID-19, enrolled during active disease. V gene TRBV11-3 combines with J gene TRBJ1-1; tentative D call: TRBD1 (5 bases). The CDR3 loop is CASRPTRVNTEAFF. In nucleotides, the CDR3 is TGTGCCAGCAGACCTACCAGGGTGAACACTGAAGCTTTCTTT.